This TCR beta chain derives from a study of shared clonotypes between healthy human individuals. Turning to the study itself: The plates for each donor numbered three CD4 naive, three CD4 memory, two CD8 naive and one CD8 memory.

Study-level points and caveats: Clonotypes that were shared across a handful of donors made up approximately 5% of naive CD4 clonotypes. Naive subsets typically showed greater estimated richness than memory subsets.

As concerns this clone: Its antigen is not known.

Looked up from germline, CDR1 is MNHEY and CDR2 is SMNVEV (reference sequence). This CDR3 region has 15 residues. Trimming cost V 6 bases and J 3 bases, with 14 bases left between them. Healthy and HIV-negative, the adult donors had no recent acute infections or vaccinations. Clones were sequenced by immunoSEQ multiplex PCR, and TCRdb holds only the in-frame ones, with some missing. Of 780,000 or so clones detected, 72% appear once; the ten largest clones hold under 2%. The V and J genes are TRBV27 and TRBJ1-4, with D unresolved. Source material: memory CD4+ T cells sorted from blood. The subset was: CD45RA-negative fraction. This clonotype was obtained from a woman aged 25 to 39 in good health. As DNA, the CDR3 is TGTGCCAGCAGCTTAGCGGCCAGGCCTAATGAAAAACTGTTTTTT. It codes for CASSLAARPNEKLFF.